Described below is a single TCR beta chain sequence and its context. From the RT-PCR reads, TCRdb called clonotypes with MiXCR, one entry per CDR3 protein. The profile shows about 6,900 distinct CDR3 sequences, 84% of them singletons. These data are taken from a study of yellow fever vaccine responses in identical twins. Germline V gives CDR1 DFQATT, CDR2 SNEGSKA (reference sequence). This CDR3 contains 13 residues. Trimming stripped 1 base from V and 1 base from J, with 8 bases between. Material: T cells from blood (PBMCs), unsorted or a sorted subset (not recorded which), obtained before or after yellow fever vaccination (not recorded which). The chain links TRBV20-1 to TRBJ2-7; D uncertain. This receptor was identified in a woman aged 18-29 years who received the yellow fever vaccine. The CDR3 DNA follows: TGCAGTGCTAGAGTGTGGGGATCCTACGAGCAGTACTTC. This sequence encodes CSARVWGSYEQYF.